The 17 T cell receptor beta chains below were found in one sample sequenced in a study of shared clonotypes between healthy human individuals (dated by TCRdb to 2018 to 2021). The library was made by the immunoSEQ multiplex PCR assay. The table was pulled from immuneACCESS by TCRdb, which kept in-frame rearrangements only. Such tables lose some clones; where checked, under half of the loss comes from unresolved V genes, and the rest has no known cause. The sample table records about 960,000 clones; approximately 80% of these occur just once. The ten top clones hold about 1.5% of the sample. Material for sequencing was memory CD4+ T cells sorted from blood. Taken with the paper, the label for cell subset or site translates to: CD45RA-negative fraction. The receptors derive from a man between 18 and 35 years old in good health.

V is TRBV2 and J is TRBJ2-7, with D perhaps matching TRBD1 (5 bases). Per the germline V gene, CDR1 is SNHLY and CDR2 is FYNNEI. This CDR3 has 13 amino acids. The V end was cut by 4 bases, the J end by 7 bases, with 14 bases between. The DNA of the CDR3 is TGTGCCAGCAGTGGGCAGGGTGGTACGGAGCAGTACTTC. Translating it yields CASSGQGGTEQYF.

The J gene is TRBJ2-6, the V gene TRBV29-1; D may be TRBD2 (7 bases). The CDR3 has 16 amino acids. Trimming took 5 bases from V and 0 from J, leaving 14 bases between them. CDR1 and CDR2 from the germline V gene are SQVTM and ANQGSEA. The DNA of the CDR3 is TGCAGCGTTCAGCGGGACACCTTCTCTGGGGCCAACGTCCTGACTTTC. It is translated as CSVQRDTFSGANVLTF.

The V and J genes are TRBV27 and TRBJ2-1; D may match TRBD1 or TRBD2 (5 bases each). The CDR3 totals 14 residues. Trimming removed 3 bases at V and 10 bases at J, with 16 bases between. CDR1 is MNHEY and CDR2 is SMNVEV in the germline V gene (reference sequence). In nucleotides, the CDR3 is TGTGCCAGCAGTTTCGGGACCTCTTACGGGGAGCAGTTCTTC. Translated: CASSFGTSYGEQFF.

The chain combines TRBV5-4 with TRBJ2-5; the D gene is possibly TRBD2 (5 bases). This CDR3 contains 16 residues. Trimming took 4 bases from V and 4 from J, leaving 20 bases between them. Germline V gives CDR1 SGHNT, CDR2 YYREEE (reference sequence). The CDR3 nucleotides are TGTGCCAGCAGCCAGACCGGAGGCGAGTTGAGAGAGACCCAGTACTTC. Translation: CASSQTGGELRETQYF.

In its sample, this clone was seen a few times. The chain joins TRBV4-2 to TRBJ2-7, with D tentatively TRBD1 (5 bases). The CDR3 is 14 amino acids. With 1 base removed from V and 5 bases from J, the gap between germline ends came to 12 bases. The V gene's germline CDR1 is LGHNA and CDR2 YNFKEQ. CDR3 DNA: TGTGCCAGCAGCCAAGGGACAAGATGGGACGAGCAGTACTTC. Amino acid sequence: CASSQGTRWDEQYF.

This chain uses TRBV4-1 with TRBJ2-5, with 11 positions matching TRBD2. CDR1 MGHRA and CDR2 YSYEKL come from the germline V gene. V dropped 1 base and J dropped 2; count of bases not matched to a gene: 6. This CDR3 is built from 17 residues. The CDR3 loop is CASSQGASGGRQETQYF. In DNA, the CDR3 is TGCGCCAGCAGCCAAGGGGCTAGCGGGGGGCGTCAAGAGACCCAGTACTTC.

The gene calls are TRBV30 and TRBJ2-7; tentatively, D is TRBD1 (7 bases). Trimming took off 5 bases at V and 2 bases at J, with 13 bases between the two ends. The CDR3 is made up of 13 amino acids. The V gene's germline CDR1 is GTSNPN and CDR2 SVGIG (reference sequence). The DNA for the CDR3 is TGTGCCTGGGGCGGGGACAGAACCTACGAGCAGTACTTC. It is translated as CAWGGDRTYEQYF.

This rearrangement joins TRBV27 to TRBJ1-6; D unresolved. The germline V and J ends were trimmed by 7 bases and 7 bases, with 14 bases remaining between them. The CDR3 is 14 amino acids. Germline V gene lookup returns CDR1 MNHEY and CDR2 SMNVEV (reference sequence). This CDR3 is CASTATGNNSPLHF. CDR3 bases: TGTGCCAGCACTGCCACGGGGAACAATTCACCCCTCCACTTT.

The table lists this clone with a few counts. Other DNA sequences in this specimen translate into the identical CDR3. This rearrangement joins TRBV5-5 to TRBJ2-7; the match to TRBD1 covers 8 bases. Germline V CDR1 and CDR2: SGHKS, YYEKEE (reference sequence). Trimming at V came to 2 bases and at J to 4 bases, leaving 8 bases not matched to a gene. The CDR3 length is 15 residues. The CDR3 nucleotides are TGTGCCAGCAGCTTAAGGGCAGGGGGCGATTACGAGCAGTACTTC. It translates to CASSLRAGGDYEQYF.

The chain employs TRBV28 and TRBJ2-7; D assignment may be TRBD1 or TRBD2 (5 bases each). CDR1 and CDR2 (germline): MDHEN, SYDVKM. V was cut by 4 bases and J by 2 bases, with 18 bases left in between. This CDR3 is 16 amino acids long. CDR3 in DNA: TGTGCCAGCAGTTCCCTTGGGGGATGGGATCCCTACGAGCAGTACTTC. It specifies CASSSLGGWDPYEQYF. Variable domain in full (rest from reference TRBV28 and TRBJ2-7): DVKVTQSSRYLVKRTGEKVFLECVQDMDHENMFWYRQDPGLGLRLIYFSYDVKMKEKGDIPEGYSVSREKKERFSLILESASTNQTSMYLCASSSLGGWDPYEQYFGPGTRLTVT.

The chain recombines TRBV10-3 with TRBJ2-1; D may correspond to TRBD1 or TRBD2 (5 bases each). The ends were cut back, 2 bases at V and 7 bases at J, with 15 bases in the middle. CDR3 length: 15 residues. Germline CDR1 is ENHRY and CDR2 is SYGVKD. CDR3 region: CAISEGGELRNEQFF. DNA for the CDR3: TGTGCCATCAGTGAGGGGGGAGAGTTAAGGAATGAGCAGTTCTTC.

This chain connects TRBV28 to TRBJ1-1; 7 bases align to TRBD1. The CDR3 has 15 amino acids. J gave up 1 base and V 3 bases, and 5 bases lay outside the gene matches. Germline CDR1 is MDHEN and CDR2 is SYDVKM. The DNA for the CDR3 is TGTGCCAGCAGTTTCTCAGGGGGATCGAACACTGAAGCTTTCTTT. Amino acid sequence: CASSFSGGSNTEAFF.

The rearrangement uses TRBV5-4 and TRBJ2-2; D possibly corresponds to TRBD2 (5 bases). The germline V and J ends were trimmed by 6 bases and 7 bases, with 25 bases remaining between them. The CDR3 has 17 amino acids. Germline V lookup: CDR1 SGHNT, CDR2 YYREEE (reference sequence). The chain's CDR3 is CASTSNLAVALGGELFF. CDR3 in DNA: TGTGCCAGCACCTCAAACCTCGCAGTAGCGTTGGGCGGGGAGCTGTTTTTT.

The genes are TRBV2 and TRBJ2-3; TRBD2 matches 12 bases. CDR1 is SNHLY and CDR2 is FYNNEI in the germline V gene. The V and J ends lost 7 bases and 6 bases, in that order; junction bases with no gene match: 5. The CDR3 extends over 14 amino acids. Here the CDR3 reads CASTSGGVRDTQYF. CDR3 nucleotide sequence: TGTGCCAGCACTAGCGGGGGGGTGAGGGATACGCAGTATTTT. Based on the CDR3 plus reference TRBV2 and TRBJ2-3, the full variable domain is EPEVTQTPSHQVTQMGQEVILRCVPISNHLYFYWYRQILGQKVEFLVSFYNNEISEKSEIFDDQFSVERPDGSNFTLKIRSTKLEDSAMYFCASTSGGVRDTQYFGPGTRLTVL.

V usage is TRBV29-1 and J usage is TRBJ1-5; TRBD1 is a possible D gene (6 bases). With 4 bases removed from V and 5 bases from J, the gap between germline ends came to 12 bases. This CDR3 spans 13 amino acids. CDR1 is SQVTM, CDR2 ANQGSEA, per germline. The CDR3 is CSVVGGADQPQHF. CDR3 in DNA: TGCAGCGTTGTGGGGGGGGCAGATCAGCCCCAGCATTTT.

This chain uses TRBV11-2 with TRBJ2-3; D is ambiguous. CDR1 SGHAT and CDR2 FQNNGV come from the germline V gene. The CDR3 totals 15 residues. V dropped 5 bases and J dropped 0 bases, with 12 bases sitting between them. This chain's CDR3 is CASSRTRMSTDTQYF. DNA of the CDR3: TGTGCCAGCAGCCGAACAAGAATGAGCACAGATACGCAGTATTTT.

The chain employs TRBV28 and TRBJ2-7, with 13 bases aligning to TRBD2. V shed 3 bases, J shed 4 bases, and the junction held 18 bases outside the gene matches. Germline V gene lookup returns CDR1 MDHEN and CDR2 SYDVKM. This CDR3 contains 20 residues. CDR3 nucleotide sequence: TGTGCCAGCAGTTTTAATTTGGGTGGACTAGCGGGAGCAAGTGGATACGAGCAGTACTTC. It specifies CASSFNLGGLAGASGYEQYF. The variable domain in full, with the rest retrieved from reference TRBV28 and TRBJ2-7, is DVKVTQSSRYLVKRTGEKVFLECVQDMDHENMFWYRQDPGLGLRLIYFSYDVKMKEKGDIPEGYSVSREKKERFSLILESASTNQTSMYLCASSFNLGGLAGASGYEQYFGPGTRLTVT.